Included here is one T cell receptor beta chain sequence, with context. These data belong to a study of T cell responses to AZD1222 COVID-19 vaccine. Using immunoSEQ multiplex PCR, the repertoire was profiled, and TCRdb retains in-frame clones only, with some absent. The sample includes 75,000 to 95,000 clones, over 85% of them seen just once. V was pared by 3 bases and J by 5 bases, with 17 bases between. The germline CDR1 and CDR2 sequences are KGHSH and LQKENI. The CDR3 consists of 16 residues. The clonotype comes from an adult in good health. The specimen was peripheral blood, collected on day 0 of AZD1222 vaccination. This sequence joins TRBV18 and TRBJ1-5, with D tentatively TRBD1 (6 bases). The CDR3 protein is CASSPLQGGVDQPQHF. The DNA of the CDR3 is TGTGCCAGCTCACCCTTACAGGGTGGGGTTGATCAGCCCCAGCATTTT. The whole variable domain, remainder taken from reference TRBV18 and TRBJ1-5, is NAGVMQNPRHLVRRRGQEARLRCSPMKGHSHVYWYRQLPEEGLKFMVYLQKENIIDESGMPKERFSAEFPKEGPSILRIQQVVRGDSAAYFCASSPLQGGVDQPQHFGDGTRLSIL.